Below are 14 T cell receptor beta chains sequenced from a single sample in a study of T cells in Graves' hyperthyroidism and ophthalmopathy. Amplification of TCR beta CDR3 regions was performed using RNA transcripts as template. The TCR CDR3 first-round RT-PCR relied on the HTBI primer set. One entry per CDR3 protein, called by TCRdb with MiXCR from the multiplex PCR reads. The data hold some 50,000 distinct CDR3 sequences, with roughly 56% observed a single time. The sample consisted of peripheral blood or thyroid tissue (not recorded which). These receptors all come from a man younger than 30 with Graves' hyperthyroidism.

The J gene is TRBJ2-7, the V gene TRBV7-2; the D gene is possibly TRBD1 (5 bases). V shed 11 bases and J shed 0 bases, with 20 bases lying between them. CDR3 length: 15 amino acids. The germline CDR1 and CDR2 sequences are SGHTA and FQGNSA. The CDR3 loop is CADSLLRLSSYEQYF. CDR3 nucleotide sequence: TGTGCCGACAGCTTATTGCGGCTGTCCTCCTACGAGCAGTACTTC.

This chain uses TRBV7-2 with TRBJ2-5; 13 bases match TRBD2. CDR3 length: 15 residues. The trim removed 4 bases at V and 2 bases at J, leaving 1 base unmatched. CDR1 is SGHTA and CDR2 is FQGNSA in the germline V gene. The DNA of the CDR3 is TGTGCCAGCAGCTCGACTAGCGGGGGGCAAGAGACCCAGTACTTC. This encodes CASSSTSGGQETQYF.

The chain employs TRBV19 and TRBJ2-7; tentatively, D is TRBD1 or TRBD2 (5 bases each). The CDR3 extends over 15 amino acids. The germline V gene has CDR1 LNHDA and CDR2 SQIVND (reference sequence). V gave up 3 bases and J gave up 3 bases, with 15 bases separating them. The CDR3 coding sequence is TGTGCCAGTAGTATTTCCGGGACCACCATCTACGAGCAGTACTTC. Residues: CASSISGTTIYEQYF.

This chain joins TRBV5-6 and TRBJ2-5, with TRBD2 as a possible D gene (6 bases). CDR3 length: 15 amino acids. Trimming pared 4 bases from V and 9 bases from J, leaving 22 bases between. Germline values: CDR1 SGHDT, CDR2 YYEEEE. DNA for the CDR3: TGTGCCAGCAGCCTACAGATCGAGCTAGGAGGGGCCCAGTACTTC. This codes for CASSLQIELGGAQYF.

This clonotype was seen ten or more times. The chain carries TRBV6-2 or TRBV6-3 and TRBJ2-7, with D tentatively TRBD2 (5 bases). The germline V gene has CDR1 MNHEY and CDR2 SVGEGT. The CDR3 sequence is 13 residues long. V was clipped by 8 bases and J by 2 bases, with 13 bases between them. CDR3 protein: CASSRGFAYEQYF. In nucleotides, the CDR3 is TGTGCCAGCTCGCGCGGGTTTGCCTACGAGCAGTACTTC.

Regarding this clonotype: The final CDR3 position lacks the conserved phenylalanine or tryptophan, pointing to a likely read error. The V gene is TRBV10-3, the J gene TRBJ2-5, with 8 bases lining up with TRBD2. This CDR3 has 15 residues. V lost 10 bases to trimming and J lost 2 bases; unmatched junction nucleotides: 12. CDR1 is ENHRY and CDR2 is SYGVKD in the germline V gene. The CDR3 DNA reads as TGTGCCAGCGGGCGAGCGGGAGTTCGTCAAGAGACCCAGTACCTC. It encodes CASGRAGVRQETQYL.

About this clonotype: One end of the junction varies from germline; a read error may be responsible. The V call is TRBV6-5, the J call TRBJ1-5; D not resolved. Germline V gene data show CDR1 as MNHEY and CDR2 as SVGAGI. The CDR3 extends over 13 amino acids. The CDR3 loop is CANSYVGSSPQHF. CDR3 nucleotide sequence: TGTGCCAACAGTTACGTGGGGAGCTCGCCCCAGCATTTT.

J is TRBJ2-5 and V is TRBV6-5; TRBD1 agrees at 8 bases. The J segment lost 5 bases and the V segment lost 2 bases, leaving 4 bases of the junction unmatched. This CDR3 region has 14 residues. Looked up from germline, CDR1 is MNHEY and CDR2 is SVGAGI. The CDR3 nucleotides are TGTGCCAGCAGTTACCGGACAGGGACGGAGACCCAGTACTTC. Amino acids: CASSYRTGTETQYF.

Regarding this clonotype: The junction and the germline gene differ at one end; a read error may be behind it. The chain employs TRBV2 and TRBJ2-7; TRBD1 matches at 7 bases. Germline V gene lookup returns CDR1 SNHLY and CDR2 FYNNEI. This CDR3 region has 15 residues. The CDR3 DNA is TGCGCCAGCAGCCTGCGACAGGGACAGAGCTACGAGCAGTACTTC. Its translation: CASSLRQGQSYEQYF. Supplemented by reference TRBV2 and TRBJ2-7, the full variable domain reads EPEVTQTPSHQVTQMGQEVILRCVPISNHLYFYWYRQILGQKVEFLVSFYNNEISEKSEIFDDQFSVERPDGSNFTLKIRSTKLEDSAMYFCASSLRQGQSYEQYFGPGTRLTVT.

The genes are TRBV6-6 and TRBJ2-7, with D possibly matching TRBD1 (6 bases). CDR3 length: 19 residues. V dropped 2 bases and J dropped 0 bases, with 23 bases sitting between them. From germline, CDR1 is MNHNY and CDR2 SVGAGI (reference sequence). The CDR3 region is CASSYPRFPWTAASYEQYF. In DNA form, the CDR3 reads TGTGCCAGCAGTTACCCACGATTCCCCTGGACAGCCGCCTCCTACGAGCAGTACTTC.

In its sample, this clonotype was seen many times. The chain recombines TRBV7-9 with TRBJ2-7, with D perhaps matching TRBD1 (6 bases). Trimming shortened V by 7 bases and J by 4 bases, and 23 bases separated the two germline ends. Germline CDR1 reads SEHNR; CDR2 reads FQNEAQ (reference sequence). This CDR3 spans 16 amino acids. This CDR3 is CASNQAPEQGPYEQYF. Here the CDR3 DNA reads TGTGCCAGCAACCAAGCCCCCGAGCAGGGGCCTTACGAGCAGTACTTC.

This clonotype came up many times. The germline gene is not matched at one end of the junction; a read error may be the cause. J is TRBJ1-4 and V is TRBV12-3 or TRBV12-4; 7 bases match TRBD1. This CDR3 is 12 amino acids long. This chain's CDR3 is CASRLSYGTVRF. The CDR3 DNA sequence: TGTGCCAGCAGGCTGAGCTACGGGACAGTTCGTTTT.

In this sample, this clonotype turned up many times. CDR3 in DNA: TGTGCCAGCAGCGTAGATCGACTAGAAGATACGCAGTATTTT. Protein product: CASSVDRLEDTQYF. The V call is TRBV9, the J call TRBJ2-3, with D tentatively TRBD2 (6 bases). Germline V gene data show CDR1 as SGDLS and CDR2 as YYNGEE. The ends were cut back, 0 bases at V and 5 bases at J, with 10 bases in the middle. The CDR3 consists of 14 residues.

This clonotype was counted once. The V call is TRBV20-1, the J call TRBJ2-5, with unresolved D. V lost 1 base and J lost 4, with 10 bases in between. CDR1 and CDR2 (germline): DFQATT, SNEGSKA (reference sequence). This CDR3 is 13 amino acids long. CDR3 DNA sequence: TGCAGTGCTAGAGGCGAGGCGTCAGAGACCCAGTACTTC. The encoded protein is CSARGEASETQYF.